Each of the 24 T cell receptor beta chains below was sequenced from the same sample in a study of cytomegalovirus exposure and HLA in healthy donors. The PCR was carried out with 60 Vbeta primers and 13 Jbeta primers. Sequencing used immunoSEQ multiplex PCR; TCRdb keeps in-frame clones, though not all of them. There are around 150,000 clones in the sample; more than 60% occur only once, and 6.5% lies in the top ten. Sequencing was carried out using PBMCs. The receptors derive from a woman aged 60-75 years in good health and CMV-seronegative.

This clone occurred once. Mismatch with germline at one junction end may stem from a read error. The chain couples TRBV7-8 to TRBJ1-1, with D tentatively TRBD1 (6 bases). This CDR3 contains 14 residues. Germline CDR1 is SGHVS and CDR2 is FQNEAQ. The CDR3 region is CASSLVTGNAEAFF. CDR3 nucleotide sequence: TGTGCCAGCAGCTTAGTTACAGGGAACGCTGAAGCTTTCTTT.

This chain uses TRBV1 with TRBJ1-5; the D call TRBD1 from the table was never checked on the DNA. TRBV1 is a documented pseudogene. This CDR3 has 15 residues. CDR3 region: CTSSQHTGPGWPQHF. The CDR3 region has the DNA TGCACCAGCAGCCAACATACAGGGCCGGGATGGCCCCAGCATTTT.

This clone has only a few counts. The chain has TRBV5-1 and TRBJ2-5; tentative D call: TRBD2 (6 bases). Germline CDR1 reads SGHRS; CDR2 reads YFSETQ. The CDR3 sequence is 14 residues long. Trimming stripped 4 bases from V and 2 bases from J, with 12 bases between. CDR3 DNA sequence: TGCGCCAGCAGCAGGAGGGTAACACAAGAGACCCAGTACTTC. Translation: CASSRRVTQETQYF.

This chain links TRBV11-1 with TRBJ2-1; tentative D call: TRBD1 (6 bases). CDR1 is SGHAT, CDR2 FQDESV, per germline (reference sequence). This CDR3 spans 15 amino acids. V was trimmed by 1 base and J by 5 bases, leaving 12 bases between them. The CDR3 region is CASSLEGRGHNEQFF. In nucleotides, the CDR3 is TGTGCCAGCAGCTTAGAAGGCAGGGGCCACAATGAGCAGTTCTTC.

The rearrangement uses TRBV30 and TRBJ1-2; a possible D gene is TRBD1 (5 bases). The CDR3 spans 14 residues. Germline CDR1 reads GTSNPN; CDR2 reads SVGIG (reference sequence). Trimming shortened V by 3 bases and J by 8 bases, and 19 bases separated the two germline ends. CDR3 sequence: CAWRGKGKVCGYTF. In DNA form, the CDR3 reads TGTGCCTGGAGAGGAAAGGGGAAGGTATGCGGCTACACCTTC.

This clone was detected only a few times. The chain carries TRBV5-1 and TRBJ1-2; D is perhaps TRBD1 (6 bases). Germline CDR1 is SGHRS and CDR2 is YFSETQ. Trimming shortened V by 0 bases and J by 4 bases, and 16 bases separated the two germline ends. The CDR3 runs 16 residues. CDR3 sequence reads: CASSLAGGQTTYGYTF. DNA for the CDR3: TGCGCCAGCAGCTTGGCCGGTGGACAGACTACCTATGGCTACACCTTC.

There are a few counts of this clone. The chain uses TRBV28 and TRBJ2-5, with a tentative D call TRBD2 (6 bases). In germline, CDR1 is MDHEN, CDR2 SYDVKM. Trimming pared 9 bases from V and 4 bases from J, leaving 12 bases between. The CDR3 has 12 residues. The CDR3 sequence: CASGRGRETQYF. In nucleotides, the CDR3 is TGTGCCAGTGGGCGGGGACGAGAGACCCAGTACTTC. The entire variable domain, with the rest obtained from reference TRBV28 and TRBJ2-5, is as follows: DVKVTQSSRYLVKRTGEKVFLECVQDMDHENMFWYRQDPGLGLRLIYFSYDVKMKEKGDIPEGYSVSREKKERFSLILESASTNQTSMYLCASGRGRETQYFGPGTRLLVL.

Written as DNA, the CDR3 is TGTGCCAGCCAAACAGCCTTGAACACTGAAGCTTTCTTT. This encodes CASQTALNTEAFF. The chain is built from TRBV5-5 and TRBJ1-1; no clear D gene. V dropped 7 bases and J dropped 0 bases, with 10 bases sitting between them. The CDR3 is 13 amino acids. Germline CDR1 SGHKS, CDR2 YYEKEE (reference sequence).

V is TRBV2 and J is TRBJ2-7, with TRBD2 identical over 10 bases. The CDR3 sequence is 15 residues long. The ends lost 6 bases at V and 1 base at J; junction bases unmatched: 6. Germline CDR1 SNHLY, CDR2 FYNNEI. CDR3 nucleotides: TGTGCCAGCAGCGATAGCGGGGGGCCTTCCTACGAGCAGTACTTC. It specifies CASSDSGGPSYEQYF.

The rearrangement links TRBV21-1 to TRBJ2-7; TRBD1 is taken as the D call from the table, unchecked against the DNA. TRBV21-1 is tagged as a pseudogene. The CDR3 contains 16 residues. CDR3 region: CASSKEVTGFSYEQYF. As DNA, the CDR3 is TGTGCCAGCAGCAAAGAGGTGACAGGATTTTCCTACGAGCAGTACTTC.

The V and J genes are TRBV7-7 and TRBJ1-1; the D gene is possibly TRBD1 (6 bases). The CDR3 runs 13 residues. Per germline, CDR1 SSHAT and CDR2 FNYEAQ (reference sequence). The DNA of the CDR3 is TGTGCTAGCTCGAGGGGGATGAACACTGAAGCTTTCTTT. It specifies CASSRGMNTEAFF.

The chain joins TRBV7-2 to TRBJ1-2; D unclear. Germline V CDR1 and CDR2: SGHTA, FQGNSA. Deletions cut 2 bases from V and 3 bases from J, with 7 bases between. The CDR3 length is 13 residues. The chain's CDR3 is CASSLYQDYGYTF. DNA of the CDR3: TGTGCCAGCAGCTTATACCAGGACTATGGCTACACCTTC.

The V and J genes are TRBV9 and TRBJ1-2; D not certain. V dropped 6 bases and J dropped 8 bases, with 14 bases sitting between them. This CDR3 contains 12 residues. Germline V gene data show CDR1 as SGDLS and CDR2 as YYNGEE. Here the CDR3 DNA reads TGTGCCAGCACGGGAGCCCAAAAGGGCTACACCTTC. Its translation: CASTGAQKGYTF.

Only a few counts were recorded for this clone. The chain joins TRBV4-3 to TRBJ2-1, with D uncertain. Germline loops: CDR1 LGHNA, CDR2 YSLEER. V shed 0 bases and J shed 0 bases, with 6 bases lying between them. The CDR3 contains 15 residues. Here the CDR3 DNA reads TGCGCCAGCAGCCAAGATCGGGTCTCCTACAATGAGCAGTTCTTC. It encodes CASSQDRVSYNEQFF.

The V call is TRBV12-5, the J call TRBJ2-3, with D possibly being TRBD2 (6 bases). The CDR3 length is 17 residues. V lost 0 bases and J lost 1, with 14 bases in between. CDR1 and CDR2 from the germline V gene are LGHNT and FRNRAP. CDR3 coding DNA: TGTGCTAGTGGTTTGGTACTTGGGGGAGGAGGCACAGATACGCAGTATTTT. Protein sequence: CASGLVLGGGGTDTQYF. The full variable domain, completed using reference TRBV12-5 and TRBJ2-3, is DARVTQTPRHKVTEMGQEVTMRCQPILGHNTVFWYRQTMMQGLELLAYFRNRAPLDDSGMPKDRFSAEMPDATLATLKIQPSEPRDSAVYFCASGLVLGGGGTDTQYFGPGTRLTVL.

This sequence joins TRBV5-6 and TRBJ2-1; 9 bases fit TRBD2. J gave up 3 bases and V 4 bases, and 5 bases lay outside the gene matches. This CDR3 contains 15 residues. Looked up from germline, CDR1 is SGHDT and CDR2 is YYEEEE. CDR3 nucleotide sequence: TGTGCCAGCAGCCATAGCGGGAGTCGCTACAATGAGCAGTTCTTC. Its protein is CASSHSGSRYNEQFF. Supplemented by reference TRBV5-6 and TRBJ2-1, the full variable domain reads DAGVTQSPTHLIKTRGQQVTLRCSPKSGHDTVSWYQQALGQGPQFIFQYYEEEERQRGNFPDRFSGHQFPNYSSELNVNALLLGDSALYLCASSHSGSRYNEQFFGPGTRLTVL.

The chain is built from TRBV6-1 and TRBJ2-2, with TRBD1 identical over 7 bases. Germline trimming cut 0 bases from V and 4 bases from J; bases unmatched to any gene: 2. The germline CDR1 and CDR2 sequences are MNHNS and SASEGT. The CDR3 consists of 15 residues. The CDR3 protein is CASSEAGQVTGELFF. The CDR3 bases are TGTGCCAGCAGTGAAGCCGGACAGGTCACCGGGGAGCTGTTTTTT.

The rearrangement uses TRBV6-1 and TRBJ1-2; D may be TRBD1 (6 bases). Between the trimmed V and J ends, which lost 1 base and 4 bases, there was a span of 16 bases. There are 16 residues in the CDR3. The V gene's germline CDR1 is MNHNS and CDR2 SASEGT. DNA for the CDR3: TGTGCCAGCAGTGAAGGTCTTGACAGGAAACTCTATGGCTACACCTTC. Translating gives CASSEGLDRKLYGYTF.

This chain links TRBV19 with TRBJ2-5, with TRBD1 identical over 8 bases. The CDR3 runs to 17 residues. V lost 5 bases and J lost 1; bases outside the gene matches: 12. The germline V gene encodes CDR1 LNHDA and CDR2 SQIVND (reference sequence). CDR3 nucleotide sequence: TGTGCCAGTAGTTCGCAGGGGGCATTAACCCTCCAAGAGACCCAGTACTTC. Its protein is CASSSQGALTLQETQYF. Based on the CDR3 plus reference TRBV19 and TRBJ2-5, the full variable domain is DGGITQSPKYLFRKEGQNVTLSCEQNLNHDAMYWYRQDPGQGLRLIYYSQIVNDFQKGDIAEGYSVSREKKESFPLTVTSAQKNPTAFYLCASSSQGALTLQETQYFGPGTRLLVL.

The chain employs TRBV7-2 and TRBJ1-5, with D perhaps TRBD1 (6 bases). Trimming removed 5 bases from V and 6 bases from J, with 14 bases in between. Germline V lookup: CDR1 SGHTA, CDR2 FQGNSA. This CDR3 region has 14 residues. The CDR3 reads CASSPQGHFQPQHF. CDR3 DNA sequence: TGTGCCAGCAGCCCCCAGGGACATTTTCAGCCCCAGCATTTT.

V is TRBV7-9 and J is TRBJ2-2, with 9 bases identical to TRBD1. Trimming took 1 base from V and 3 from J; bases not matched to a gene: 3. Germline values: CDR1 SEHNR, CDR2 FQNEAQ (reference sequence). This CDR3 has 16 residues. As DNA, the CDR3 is TGTGCCAGCAGCTTAGGACAGGGGGGAGACACCGGGGAGCTGTTTTTT. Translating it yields CASSLGQGGDTGELFF.

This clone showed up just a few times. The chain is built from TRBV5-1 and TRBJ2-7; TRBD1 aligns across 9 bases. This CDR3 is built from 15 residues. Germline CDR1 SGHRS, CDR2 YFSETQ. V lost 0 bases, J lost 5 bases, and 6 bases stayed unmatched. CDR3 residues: CASSLGDRESDEQYF. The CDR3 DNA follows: TGCGCCAGCAGCTTGGGGGACAGGGAGTCCGACGAGCAGTACTTC.

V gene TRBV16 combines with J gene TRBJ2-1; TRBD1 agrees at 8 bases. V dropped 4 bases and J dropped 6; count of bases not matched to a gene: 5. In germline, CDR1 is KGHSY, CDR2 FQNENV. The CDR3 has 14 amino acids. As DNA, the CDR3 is TGTGCCAGCAGCCCTCGGACAGGGCTCAATGAGCAGTTCTTC. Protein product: CASSPRTGLNEQFF.

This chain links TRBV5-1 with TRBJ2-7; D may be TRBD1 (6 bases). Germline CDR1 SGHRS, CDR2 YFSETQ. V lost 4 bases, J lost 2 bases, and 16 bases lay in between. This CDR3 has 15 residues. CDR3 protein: CASSQQGPFTYEQYF. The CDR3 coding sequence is TGCGCCAGCAGCCAACAGGGTCCCTTTACCTACGAGCAGTACTTC.